Listed here are 16 T cell receptor beta chains from one sample, sequenced in a study of blood T cell repertoires in COVID-19. Data came from immunoSEQ multiplex PCR; TCRdb stores just in-frame clones and leaves some out. The profile shows around 130,000 clones, roughly 83% of them singletons. The sample taken for sequencing was peripheral blood. All receptors derive from an elderly woman with acute or convalescent COVID-19.

The chain links TRBV5-4 to TRBJ2-1, with TRBD2 matching over 7 bases. The CDR3 contains 15 residues. From germline, CDR1 is SGHNT and CDR2 YYREEE (reference sequence). J was trimmed by 5 bases and V by 4 bases; bases with no gene match: 9. The CDR3, as DNA: TGTGCCAGCAGCCAAGCGGGGCCCACACACAATGAGCAGTTCTTC. The encoded protein is CASSQAGPTHNEQFF.

This sequence joins TRBV6-6 and TRBJ2-7; a possible D gene is TRBD1 (5 bases). This CDR3 has 15 amino acids. Germline CDR1 MNHNY, CDR2 SVGAGI (reference sequence). V shed 2 bases and J shed 7 bases, with 18 bases lying between them. Here the CDR3 reads CASSYGAGWATEQYF. The CDR3 bases are TGTGCCAGCAGTTACGGAGCAGGGTGGGCTACGGAGCAGTACTTC.

For the CDR3, the DNA is TGCGCCAGCAGCCAAGATCTTGCGGGGGGATACAATGAGCAGTTCTTC. This translates into CASSQDLAGGYNEQFF. The rearrangement uses TRBV4-3 and TRBJ2-1; the match to TRBD2 covers 8 bases. The V gene end was trimmed by 0 bases and the J gene end by 4 bases; junction bases not matched to a gene: 5. The CDR3 is 16 amino acids. CDR1 and CDR2 (germline): LGHNA, YSLEER.

V gene TRBV30 combines with J gene TRBJ1-2; 9 bases are shared with TRBD1. J was trimmed by 5 bases and V by 3 bases; bases with no gene match: 16. The CDR3 loop spans 17 amino acids. Per germline, CDR1 GTSNPN and CDR2 SVGIG (reference sequence). This chain's CDR3 is CAWSRLPPGQGGYGYTF. The DNA for the CDR3 is TGTGCCTGGAGCCGACTACCCCCGGGACAGGGCGGATATGGCTACACCTTC.

The V call is TRBV9, the J call TRBJ1-3, with D tentatively TRBD1 (5 bases). The CDR3 runs 14 residues. Germline V gives CDR1 SGDLS, CDR2 YYNGEE. The germline V and J ends were trimmed by 8 bases and 1 base, with 13 bases remaining between them. The CDR3 nucleotides read TGTGCCAGTGGCAGGGCTGTATCTGGAAACACCATATATTTT. Its translation: CASGRAVSGNTIYF.

The chain joins TRBV6-5 to TRBJ2-7, with D tentatively TRBD2 (6 bases). This CDR3 has 14 amino acids. Germline V gene sequence: CDR1 MNHEY, CDR2 SVGAGI. V lost 4 bases and J lost 5, with 15 bases in between. This chain's CDR3 is CASSSGTGVHEQYF. Written as DNA, the CDR3 is TGTGCCAGCAGTTCCGGGACGGGAGTTCACGAGCAGTACTTC.

This clone was counted a single time. V gene TRBV4-3 combines with J gene TRBJ2-2, with D possibly TRBD2 on 5 matching bases. Germline V CDR1 and CDR2: LGHNA, YSLEER. Between the trimmed V and J ends, which lost 2 bases and 1 base, there was a span of 11 bases. The CDR3 is 16 amino acids. The CDR3 reads CASSQRESMNTGELFF. CDR3 in DNA: TGCGCCAGCAGCCAACGGGAATCCATGAACACCGGGGAGCTGTTTTTT.

This sequence joins TRBV19 and TRBJ1-5; 7 positions match TRBD1. V lost 8 bases, J lost 2 bases, and 3 bases stayed unmatched. The CDR3 contains 13 residues. Germline lookup yields CDR1 LNHDA and CDR2 SQIVND (reference sequence). CDR3 sequence: CASRDRGNQPQHF. CDR3 coding DNA: TGTGCCAGTCGCGACAGGGGCAATCAGCCCCAGCATTTT. The whole variable domain, remainder taken from reference TRBV19 and TRBJ1-5, is DGGITQSPKYLFRKEGQNVTLSCEQNLNHDAMYWYRQDPGQGLRLIYYSQIVNDFQKGDIAEGYSVSREKKESFPLTVTSAQKNPTAFYLCASRDRGNQPQHFGDGTRLSIL.

V usage is TRBV7-9 and J usage is TRBJ1-6; TRBD1 might be the D (6 bases). Trimming left V 4 bases short and J 3 bases short, with 10 bases between. CDR3 length equals 15 residues. The germline gives CDR1 SEHNR, CDR2 FQNEAQ (reference sequence). CDR3 region: CASSSTGLYNSPLHF. CDR3 bases: TGTGCCAGCAGCTCGACAGGCCTCTATAATTCACCCCTCCACTTT.

This rearrangement joins TRBV7-2 to TRBJ2-7; TRBD1 aligns across 7 bases. CDR3 length: 14 residues. Germline assignment: CDR1 SGHTA and CDR2 FQGNSA. Trimming removed 2 bases from V and 5 bases from J; junction bases left unmatched: 6. CDR3 sequence reads: CASSLRQGVHEQYF. CDR3 sequence (DNA): TGTGCCAGCAGCTTAAGGCAGGGGGTCCACGAGCAGTACTTC.

The chain uses TRBV7-2 and TRBJ1-2, with D possibly TRBD1 on 6 matching bases. The CDR3 has 17 residues. Per the germline V gene, CDR1 is SGHTA and CDR2 is FQGNSA. The V end lost 4 bases, the J end lost 7 bases, and 25 bases lay between the germline ends. In nucleotides, the CDR3 is TGTGCCAGCAGCTCGCCCCCTGGGGGGGGCTCGCCACCTGGCTACACCTTC. Protein sequence: CASSSPPGGGSPPGYTF.

This chain links TRBV6-5 with TRBJ2-7; 9 bases are shared with TRBD1. Germline V gives CDR1 MNHEY, CDR2 SVGAGI. The CDR3 has 15 amino acids. V shed 6 bases, J shed 5 bases, and the junction held 11 bases outside the gene matches. CDR3 sequence (DNA): TGTGCCAGCAGGAGCCCGGGACAGGGTCGGGACGAGCAGTACTTC. Protein: CASRSPGQGRDEQYF.

The rearrangement uses TRBV2 and TRBJ2-3, with TRBD1 identical over 9 bases. The CDR3 spans 14 residues. With V trimmed by 9 bases and J by 6 bases, 10 bases remained unmatched. Per the germline V gene, CDR1 is SNHLY and CDR2 is FYNNEI. The CDR3 DNA is TGTGCCAGAAAACCGGGACAGGGCCTCGATACGCAGTATTTT. Its protein product is CARKPGQGLDTQYF.

The V call is TRBV9, the J call TRBJ2-5; TRBD2 aligns across 7 bases. CDR3 size: 16 residues. CDR1 and CDR2 (germline): SGDLS, YYNGEE. V lost 0 bases to trimming and J lost 2 bases; unmatched junction nucleotides: 7. The CDR3 DNA reads as TGTGCCAGCAGCGTAGCGTTCTCGCGGGGGCAAGAGACCCAGTACTTC. As protein: CASSVAFSRGQETQYF. Combining the CDR3 with reference TRBV9 and TRBJ2-5 gives the whole variable domain DSGVTQTPKHLITATGQRVTLRCSPRSGDLSVYWYQQSLDQGLQFLIQYYNGEERAKGNILERFSAQQFPDLHSELNLSSLELGDSALYFCASSVAFSRGQETQYFGPGTRLLVL.

The chain carries TRBV30 and TRBJ1-5; D uncertain. The CDR3 length is 12 residues. Trimming took off 2 bases at V and 6 bases at J, with 8 bases between the two ends. Germline lookup yields CDR1 GTSNPN and CDR2 SVGIG (reference sequence). CDR3 in DNA: TGTGCCTGGAGTAGTGGAGGTCAGCCCCAGCATTTT. It yields the protein CAWSSGGQPQHF.

This clone has a handful of counts. The V gene is TRBV3-1 (or the pseudogene TRBV3-2), the J gene TRBJ2-3; 8 bases match TRBD1. The trim removed 3 bases at V and 4 bases at J, leaving 18 bases unmatched. CDR3 length equals 19 residues. The germline gives CDR1 LGHDT, CDR2 YNNKEL (reference sequence). The CDR3 bases are TGTGCCAGCAGCCAGCGGGACAGGATAACCTCAAAAGGCCCAGATACGCAGTATTTT. This encodes CASSQRDRITSKGPDTQYF.